Below, 3 T cell receptor beta chains from the same sample are listed, as sequenced in a study of blood T cell repertoires in COVID-19. TCRdb keeps only in-frame clones here, not all; method: immunoSEQ multiplex PCR. The sample has 150,000 to 180,000 clones, about three quarters seen once. Sequencing was carried out using peripheral blood. These receptors all stem from a man at least 80 years old with acute or convalescent COVID-19.

The V and J genes are TRBV27 and TRBJ2-2; D remains ambiguous. Germline assignment: CDR1 MNHEY and CDR2 SMNVEV (reference sequence). V was shortened by 0 bases and J by 5 bases, with 7 bases between the two germline ends. The CDR3 has 14 residues. CDR3 sequence: CASSLSRQTGELFF. The CDR3 nucleotides read TGTGCCAGCAGTTTATCGAGGCAGACCGGGGAGCTGTTTTTT.

The chain uses TRBV7-2 and TRBJ1-1; D is uncertain. The germline V gene encodes CDR1 SGHTA and CDR2 FQGNSA. V lost 5 bases to trimming and J lost 5 bases, with 6 bases between them. There are 11 residues in the CDR3. CDR3 DNA: TGTGCCAGCAGCCCTATAACTGAAGCTTTCTTT. Its protein product is CASSPITEAFF.

The chain has TRBV5-1 and TRBJ1-2; D gene ambiguous. Trimming stripped 3 bases from V and 6 bases from J, with 12 bases between. This CDR3 is 13 amino acids long. Germline assignment: CDR1 SGHRS and CDR2 YFSETQ. The CDR3 region is CASSYTHQDGYTF. The CDR3 bases are TGCGCCAGCAGCTATACACATCAGGATGGCTACACCTTC. The entire variable domain, with the rest obtained from reference TRBV5-1 and TRBJ1-2, is as follows: KAGVTQTPRYLIKTRGQQVTLSCSPISGHRSVSWYQQTPGQGLQFLFEYFSETQRNKGNFPGRFSGRQFSNSRSEMNVSTLELGDSALYLCASSYTHQDGYTFGSGTRLTVV.